The text below deals with one T cell receptor beta chain. V was clipped by 2 bases and J by 2 bases, with 30 bases between them. The germline CDR1 and CDR2 sequences are MNHNY and SVGAGI (reference sequence). The CDR3 covers 21 residues. The data originate from a study of early T cells in non-severe SARS-CoV-2 infection. About the study: Chains were not paired, and sequencing was done on bulk RNA from unsorted whole blood.

Unique molecular identifier tags were affixed to discrete cDNA molecules. TCRdb analysed the 5' RACE reads with MiXCR anew, one entry per CDR3 protein. Of around 50,000 distinct CDR3 sequences listed, 10% to 15% are singletons. Sequencing was carried out using whole blood. This receptor was taken from an adult who was a healthcare worker with PCR-confirmed SARS-CoV-2 infection or an uninfected control (not recorded which). The rearrangement links TRBV6-6 to TRBJ1-2; D is possibly TRBD1 (5 bases). The CDR3 nucleotides are TGTGCCAGCAGTTACCCCACGACTCCTGCGGGACGGGAGGCAGTAAACTATGGCTACACCTTC. Encoded protein: CASSYPTTPAGREAVNYGYTF.